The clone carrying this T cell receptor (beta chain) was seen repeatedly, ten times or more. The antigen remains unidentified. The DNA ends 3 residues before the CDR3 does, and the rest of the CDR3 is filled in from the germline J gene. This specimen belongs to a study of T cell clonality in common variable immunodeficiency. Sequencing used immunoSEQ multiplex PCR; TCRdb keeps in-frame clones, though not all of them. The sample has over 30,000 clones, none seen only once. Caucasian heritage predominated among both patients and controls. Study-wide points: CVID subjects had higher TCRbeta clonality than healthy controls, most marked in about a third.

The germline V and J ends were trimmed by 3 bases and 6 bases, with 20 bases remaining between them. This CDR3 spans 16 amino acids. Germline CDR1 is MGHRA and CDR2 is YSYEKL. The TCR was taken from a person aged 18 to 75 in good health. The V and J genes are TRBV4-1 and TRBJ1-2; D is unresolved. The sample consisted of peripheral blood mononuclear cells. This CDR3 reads CASSHRAGQALDGYTF. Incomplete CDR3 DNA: TGCGCCAGCAGCCACCGAGCTGGGCAGGCCTTGGATGGC.